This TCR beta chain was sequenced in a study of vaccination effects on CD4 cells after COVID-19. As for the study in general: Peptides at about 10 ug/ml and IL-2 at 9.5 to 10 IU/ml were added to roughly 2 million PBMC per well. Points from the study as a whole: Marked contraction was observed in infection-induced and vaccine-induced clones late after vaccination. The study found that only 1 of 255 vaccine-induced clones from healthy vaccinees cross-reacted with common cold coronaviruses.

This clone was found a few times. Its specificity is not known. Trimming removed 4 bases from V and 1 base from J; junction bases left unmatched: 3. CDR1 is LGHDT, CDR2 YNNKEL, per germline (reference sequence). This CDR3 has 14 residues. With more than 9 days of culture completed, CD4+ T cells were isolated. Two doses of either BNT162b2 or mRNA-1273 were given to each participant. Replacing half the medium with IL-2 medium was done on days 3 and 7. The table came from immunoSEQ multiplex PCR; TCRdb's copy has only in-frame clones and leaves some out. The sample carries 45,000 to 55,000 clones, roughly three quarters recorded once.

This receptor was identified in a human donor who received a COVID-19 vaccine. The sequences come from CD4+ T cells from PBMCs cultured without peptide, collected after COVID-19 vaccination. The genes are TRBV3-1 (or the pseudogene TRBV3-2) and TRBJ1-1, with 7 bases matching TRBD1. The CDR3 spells CASSPQGKNTEAFF. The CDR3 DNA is TGTGCCAGCAGCCCACAGGGGAAGAACACTGAAGCTTTCTTT.